The source of this TCR beta chain is a study of cytomegalovirus exposure and HLA in healthy donors listed by TCRdb under 2017. About the investigation overall: According to an earlier analysis of 450 to 650 of the donors, 200 million or so T cells yielded some 110 million unique TCR beta sequences and 276 Gb of sequence data. Donor age, sex, ethnicity and CMV serostatus were compiled alongside the repertoire data. Every discovery cohort repertoire had been produced on one sequencing platform. A later genetic analysis took genome-wide SNP genotypes for about 55% of the roughly 700 donors and used that subset as a discovery cohort. In a later analysis, previously published TCR beta repertoires from 600 to 850 donors were re-analyzed and high-resolution HLA genotyping was added so that TCR occurrence patterns could be studied. A few DR-DQ haplotypes were treated as single units for association and clustering because of strong linkage in the cohort. The T cell repertoires of around 670 subjects were profiled by immunosequencing and related to cytomegalovirus serostatus. The aim of the study was to test whether cataloging public T cell receptors could identify signatures of past pathogen exposure. Typing coverage varied by locus: roughly 629-640 donors for A, B, C, DRB1 and DQB1; under 550 for DQA1; about 570 for DPA1; around 490 for DPB1. In an earlier analysis of 500 to 650 of the donors, high-throughput TCR beta sequencing was used to judge whether each TCR beta V gene segment behaved as functional or pseudogenic. Among the approximately 400 genotyped donors, approximately 77% belonged to the genetic ancestry cluster associated with self-reported Caucasian donors. HLA typing included class I and class II loci at four-digit resolution. Among 300 to 450 genotyped donors of the cohort, an average of about 240,000 unique TCR beta nucleotide sequences were sequenced per donor, roughly a sixth of them non-productive. To predict cytomegalovirus infection status, the study brought together high-throughput TCR immunosequencing, statistical association of individual TCRs with disease status, and machine learning. Besides the first cohort of around 670 subjects, a separate validation cohort made up of 120 or so different subjects was used. Approximately 330 gigabases of sequencing data and 70 million to 95 million unique TCR sequences made up an early release that covered approximately 620 HLA-typed donors. Rather than using new phenotypic data, the later analysis identified candidate immune exposures from TCR beta sequences and from how often those sequences occurred across donors.

Library method: the immunoSEQ multiplex PCR assay. A mixture of 60 forward primers for TCR Vbeta segments and 13 reverse primers for TCR Jbeta segments was used in the multiplex PCR. The CDR3 region of rearranged TCR beta genes was amplified from genomic DNA by a multiplex PCR assay. Amplified TCR beta libraries were sequenced as 87-base-pair reads on the Illumina HiSeq System. The authors processed their data as follows. A later analysis counted approximately 84 million unique TCR beta chains across the 650 to 700 repertoires, and roughly 9.9 million of these chains were shared by at least two donors. A nearest-neighbor algorithm error-corrected the raw reads and collapsed the reads into unique sequences, merging closely related sequences to remove PCR and sequencing errors. Alignment of CDR3 sequences to IMGT reference sequences was used to assign V, D and J gene segments. Each retained sequence needed at least a six-nucleotide match to both a V gene segment and a J gene segment. A rearrangement was called productive if the CDR3 had no stop codons and remained in frame with V and J, and every other rearrangement was called non-productive. Following IMGT convention, CDR3 was defined as the stretch from the second conserved V-encoded cysteine to the conserved J-encoded phenylalanine. The earlier analysis of approximately 500 of the donors excluded sequences that lacked an unambiguous match to a single V gene segment. An earlier analysis of fewer than 750 of the donors classified V segments as functional when productive rearrangements were above 56.7% and as segregating when the standard deviation between donors was above 5%. A statistical classification framework was built to diagnose cytomegalovirus status from the catalog of TCR beta chain sequences. In a later analysis, V and J genes were assigned by comparing TCR nucleotide sequences against IMGT/GENE-DB human TR gene sequences. A later analysis assigned CDR3 sequences and most-parsimonious VDJ recombination scenarios with the TCRdist pipeline. In a later analysis, each TCR beta chain was defined by its CDR3 amino acid sequence together with its V-gene family, and reads without a unique V-gene family were excluded. As a way to deal with suspected cross-contamination and a sequencing artifact, a later analysis dropped 500 to 700 nucleotide sequences that were highly shared and had low generation probability. In a later analysis, a clonal expansion index was calculated for each public chain from normalized within-repertoire ranks of inferred template counts. Generation probabilities in a later analysis came from a VDJ recombination model fitted to out-of-frame rearrangements, and those results were checked against IGoR. In a later analysis, TCR-TCR, TCR-HLA and TCR-CMV co-occurrence was scored with hypergeometric tests, and a repertoire-size bias correction was applied to TCR pairs. In a later analysis, false discovery rates were estimated by permuting HLA or CMV assignments 20 times. In a later analysis, co-occurring TCRs were grouped with DBSCAN, and TCRdist sequence similarity was added when clustering was performed within HLA-allele-positive subsets. Co-occurrence clustering excluded repertoires with fewer than 30,000 or more than 120,000 public chains, plus five with anomalous nucleotide sharing. TCRdb re-hosts the immuneACCESS table, in-frame sequences only. Its copies lack some clones; in the studies checked, an unresolved V gene accounts for under half of them, and the cause for the rest is not known. V, J and clone size derive from that table, while D and trimming were established from the DNA sequence. The sample table holds 100,000 or so clones, of which around 72% were seen once. Of the sample, about 6% is held by the ten largest clones.

The cohort consisted of 600 to 700 healthy bone marrow donors. At the time of sampling, all cohort members were nominally healthy, though unrecorded immune exposures were likely present. The donor was CMV seronegative and was included in the group of 352 seronegative cohort members. A peripheral blood sample was provided by each donor, and peripheral blood mononuclear cells were used for TCR beta sequencing. Genomic DNA was extracted from the blood cell samples with the Qiagen DNeasy Blood Extraction Kit. Here is what the overall study found, with its caveats: In a later analysis, HLA-associated TCR beta chains showed more clonal expansion and lower generation probabilities than non-associated chains that were equally common. Most CMV-associated TCR beta chains appeared to be HLA-restricted in a later analysis, and the HLA associations seemed to be driven largely by CMV exposure. A further reported finding was that TCR beta sequences accurately predicted the HLA-A and HLA-B alleles for most subjects in the first cohort. A later analysis found that TCR association rates varied across HLA loci, with DRB1 alleles showing the most associated TCRs and HLA-C alleles the fewest. When HLA alleles, especially DR and DQ, strongly co-occurred, TCR associations were difficult to assign to individual alleles. Broadly in line with IMGT annotations, most TCR beta V segments showed up in productive rearrangements about 90% or about 30% of the time in an earlier analysis of around 550 of the donors. In both the original and validation cohorts, the classifier was reported to diagnose cytomegalovirus status with high specificity and sensitivity. Some IMGT-functional V segments, including TRBV6-2 and TRBV6-3, could not be distinguished by the 87-base-pair reads and were therefore excluded. Correlated functional status among segregating V segments might reflect linkage disequilibrium, but an unknown experimental factor could not be ruled out. The cohort was sequenced for TCR beta chains only, and without alpha or paired-chain data the features that could be detected were limited. The study gave a list of more than 150 TCR beta chains associated with cytomegalovirus. A few of the identified cytomegalovirus-associated TCR beta chains were confirmed in vitro to be specific for cytomegalovirus antigens. In a later genetic analysis, a missense DCLRE1C variant was associated with V-gene and J-gene trimming of TCR beta chains, and the association was replicated in an independent cohort. In a later analysis, several top co-occurrence clusters were reported to appear linked to parvovirus B19, influenza, CMV and Epstein-Barr virus. Immune exposure information for the cohort was limited to CMV serostatus. It was suggested by the authors that the approach could potentially be generalized to other disease states and immunological phenotypes. Because counts were too low, roughly 16 rarely observed V segments, including chromosome 9 orphons, were left out of the earlier analysis of about 500 of the donors. A cluster of highly shared sequence variants was judged likely to be a technical artifact of the sequencing pipeline. Roughly uniform sequencing depth across donors was assumed in presence/absence analyses, although this assumption may not hold. Because HLA typing was unavailable for some donors at each locus, only the typed subset was used in association tests. In a later genetic analysis, fewer N-insertions in productive TCRs were reported among donors in an Asian-associated ancestry cluster than the roughly 700-donor mean. Specific HLA alleles were associated with some 15,000 TCR beta sequences at a false discovery rate of 0.05 in a later analysis. Most TCR sequences were observed very rarely across donors, whereas some public TCRs were present in many individuals.

The CDR3 covers 16 residues, taking in both the cysteine and the phenylalanine. Only the CDR3 DNA is retained, 48 bases long and in frame from the first base. The germline V gene provides CDR1 KGHSH and CDR2 LQKENI. Trimming costs V 1 base and J 0 bases, and their ends lie 13 bases apart. As concerns this clone: Its antigen is not yet known. Base qualities were left out, and no much larger clone turns up one base away.

Sequencing was done on a sample of PBMCs. Recombination joined TRBV18 with TRBJ2-7; TRBD1 is possibly the D segment (6 matching bases). The receptor's source is a male donor in good health and CMV-seronegative. The CDR3 reads as follows: CASSPLETGNSYEQYF. The nucleotide sequence is TGTGCCAGCTCACCACTTGAAACAGGGAACTCCTACGAGCAGTACTTC.